This entry is about one TCR beta chain. The authors amplified TCR beta CDR3 regions, and they did so from RNA transcripts for repertoire sequencing. An opening RT-PCR round employed HTBI primers and preceded a second-round multiplex PCR. TCRdb recomputed calls from the multiplex PCR reads with MiXCR, one row per CDR3 protein. The sample shows about 700,000 distinct CDR3 sequences, about two fifths of them seen only once. There are 17 residues in the CDR3. The junction had 9 bases not matched to a gene; V was cut back by 1 base and J by 2 bases. The V gene's germline CDR1 is MGHRA and CDR2 YSYEKL. The sample is drawn from a study of Graves' ophthalmopathy and Graves' hyperthyroidism.

The rearrangement uses TRBV4-1 and TRBJ2-5, with TRBD2 matching 8 bases. The sequencing sample was made of peripheral blood. The sequence derives from an adult man with Graves' ophthalmopathy. CDR3 protein: CASSQGPGTRLQETQYF. For the CDR3, the DNA is TGCGCCAGCAGCCAAGGCCCCGGGACTAGACTACAAGAGACCCAGTACTTC.